This T cell receptor (beta chain) was sequenced during a study of blood T cell repertoires in COVID-19. Study-wide context: Some COVID-19 samples were acute and others convalescent; all came from the United States, Italy and Spain. T cells, B-cell-depleted T cells, or PBMCs provided the cDNA or gDNA that served as material.

In the study's own analysis: Counts of nucleated cells, estimated from reference gene primer amplification, were obtained. The table came from immunoSEQ multiplex PCR; TCRdb's copy has only in-frame clones and leaves some out. The DNA gave D and trimming, while V, J and clone size come from that table. In the table there are under 200,000 clones, about 89% of which are singletons. The ends were cut back, 4 bases at V and 3 bases at J, with 4 bases in the middle. This CDR3 spans 12 amino acids. V usage is TRBV12-3 or TRBV12-4 and J usage is TRBJ1-3; D unresolved. The specimen sequenced was peripheral blood. This TCR came from a man between 70 and 80 years old with acute or convalescent COVID-19. CDR3 DNA: TGTGCCAGCAGTTCTTATGGAAACACCATATATTTT. Residues: CASSSYGNTIYF.